This T cell receptor beta chain was recovered during a study of blood T cell repertoires in COVID-19. Study-level background: Sites across the United States, Italy and Spain contributed samples from acute and convalescent COVID-19. From T cells, B-cell-depleted T cells, or PBMCs came the material, which was cDNA or gDNA.

In the original workflow: From reference gene primer amplification, estimates of nucleated cell counts were derived. Produced via immunoSEQ multiplex PCR; TCRdb's table is partial and in-frame only. The V and J calls and clone size are taken from that table; D and trimming were inferred from the DNA. The repertoire has around 63,000 clones, about 90% of them found once; the top ten carry 5.5% to 8.5%. Germline loops: CDR1 SGHDT, CDR2 YYEEEE. Trimming removed 0 bases at V and 3 bases at J, with 12 bases between. The CDR3 loop spans 15 amino acids. The receptor comes from a man in his fifties or sixties with acute or convalescent COVID-19. The chain has TRBV5-6 and TRBJ1-1; D unclear. Sample: peripheral blood. CDR3 in DNA: TGTGCCAGCAGCTTGGGGCCGGGAAGGGACACTGAAGCTTTCTTT. Its translation: CASSLGPGRDTEAFF.